The present entry profiles one T cell receptor beta chain with its context. What it recognizes is unknown. The protocol was immunoSEQ multiplex PCR, while the TCRdb copy is restricted to in-frame clones and leaves out a portion. The sample has some 30,000 clones, about nine tenths seen once; the top ten hold 0.9% to 1.2%. The germline V gene has CDR1 MNHNS and CDR2 SASEGT. This CDR3 comprises 15 residues. V shed 3 bases and J 4 bases; nucleotides not matched to a gene: 6. The data derive from a study of T cells in narcolepsy. Study-level information: Patients with NT1 or NT2 and healthy control donors were enrolled.

General study points: Healthy controls reportedly lacked the autoreactive clonotypes serially found in patients' blood. Autoreactive HCRT-specific and TRIB2-specific clonotypes were marked in same-patient CSF-versus-blood CD4+ comparisons. No autoreactive T cell clone sequences appeared in some memory CD4+ repertoires.

The material sequenced was CD45RA- memory CD4+ T cells from PBMCs. This receptor was identified in a human donor with narcolepsy. The V gene is TRBV6-1, the J gene TRBJ1-1, with TRBD1 identical over 9 bases. The DNA of the CDR3 is TGTGCCAGCAGTGACCCGGGGACAGGGCGCACTGAAGCTTTCTTT. As protein: CASSDPGTGRTEAFF.